This T cell receptor beta chain originates from a study of T cell responses to AZD1222 COVID-19 vaccine. Study observations and caveats: The study sampled repertoires only after the peak T cell response. The donor cohort was predominantly white British with a female majority, and clonal diversity may have been underestimated. The span of vaccine-associated CD4 TCRs extended across spike, with dominance at 160-218 and 743-854.

About this clone itself: The antigen is unknown.

V was pared by 7 bases and J by 6 bases, with 10 bases of the junction left unmatched. This CDR3 comprises 15 residues. Germline lookup yields CDR1 SEHNR and CDR2 FQNEAQ (reference sequence). Investigators merged groups given second doses at roughly 4 or roughly 12 weeks. This table comes from immunoSEQ multiplex PCR, and its TCRdb copy is limited to in-frame clones, with some not included. The sample holds under 170,000 clones; roughly 90% are singletons and the top ten take more than 3%. V is TRBV7-9 and J is TRBJ2-1, with TRBD1 matching over 9 bases. The sequencing here drew on peripheral blood, taken 28 days after the second AZD1222 dose. The receptor's source is an adult who received the AZD1222 COVID-19 vaccine. The CDR3, as DNA: TGTGCCAGCACGGACAGGGGTAGCGGGTTCAATGAGCAGTTCTTC. Its translation is CASTDRGSGFNEQFF.